This T cell receptor beta chain came from a study of T cells in localized non-small cell lung cancer. Germline values: CDR1 SGHTA, CDR2 FQGTGA. Germline trimming cut 5 bases from V and 6 bases from J; bases unmatched to any gene: 7. This CDR3 contains 14 residues. Profiling relied on immunoSEQ multiplex PCR, and the TCRdb table lists in-frame clones only, not all of them. The sample holds 30,000 to 35,000 clones; 93% are singletons and the top ten take 7.9%. This specimen was peripheral blood, taken before any cancer treatment. The receptor was derived from a female donor of 60 years or more with stage I lung adenocarcinoma. The V gene is TRBV7-3, the J gene TRBJ2-7; 10 bases line up with TRBD1. The CDR3 here is CASSPRGDRGEQYF. The CDR3 nucleotides are TGTGCCAGCAGCCCACGAGGGGACAGGGGCGAGCAGTACTTC.